These T cell receptor beta chains were read from a single sample in a study of control samples from healthy donors and cancer patients. Repertoires were generated with immunoSEQ multiplex PCR, while TCRdb's copy carries only in-frame clones and drops some. This sample has around 250,000 clones, with almost 85% found just once. Sequencing was done on a sample of PBMCs. These receptors were taken from a woman aged 60-75 years with lung cancer. CDR3s include the opening cysteine and the closing phenylalanine or tryptophan.

v_call,j_call,cdr3_aa
TRBV7-7,TRBJ2-3,CASSLATDTQYF
TRBV7-8,TRBJ2-1,CASSLSRRGDEQFF
TRBV4-2,TRBJ1-5,CASSQDSGFGQPQHF
TRBV7-8,TRBJ1-5,CASSFDNNQPQHF
TRBV6-5,TRBJ1-5,CASSYSQPVGDQPQHF
TRBV6-5,TRBJ2-3,CASRRGSTDTQYF
TRBV5-4,TRBJ1-2,CASSLWTGGVPGYTF
TRBV2,TRBJ1-2,CASSEFKTGGPGYTF
TRBV7-9,TRBJ2-3,CASSPLVTDTQYF
TRBV2,TRBJ1-1,CASSGVEVRSNFF
TRBV6-2/TRBV6-3,TRBJ1-2,CASSTRTENYGYTF
TRBV28,TRBJ1-1,CASKHNTEAFF
TRBV24-1,TRBJ2-7,CATSEGRGAYEQYF
TRBV5-4,TRBJ1-2,CASSLGQANYGYTF
TRBV7-3,TRBJ2-7,CASSLGPLSSYEQYF
TRBV19,TRBJ1-5,CASRPGTGGFNQPQHF
TRBV7-2,TRBJ2-3,CASSLVPAMQADTQYF
TRBV11-2,TRBJ1-5,CASSLGGHTQHF
TRBV18,TRBJ2-3,CASSPRTGSTDTQYF
TRBV6-5,TRBJ1-2,CASSTYGYTF